This T cell receptor beta chain was documented in a study of shared clonotypes between healthy human individuals (dated by TCRdb to the early 2020s). Some background on the complete study: A few men and a couple of women, aged 18 to 49 years, made up the cohort. To estimate repertoire size and how much clonotypes are shared between individuals, the study performed deep sequencing of blood TCR repertoires from a handful of healthy adults. For each donor, three plates each were used for CD4 naive and CD4 memory, two plates were used for CD8 naive, and one plate was used for CD8 memory. Each donor's leukapheresis produced roughly between roughly 0.94 and 9.5 billion PBMCs. Different laboratories and diverse techniques were used to prepare libraries and sequence TCR repertoires, to increase sequencing depth and limit assay-specific biases. The full study reports these points: Based on pairwise subsampling, the degree of clonotype sharing among donors was expected to be affected by sequencing depth. Even with the large sequencing depth, rarefaction of the sorted-subset datasets indicated that sequencing was incomplete. Across several donors, approximately 5% of naive CD4, roughly 3.5% of naive CD8, roughly 2.2% of memory CD4, and over 0.35% of memory CD8 clonotypes were shared. Compared with non-shared clonotypes, the clonotypes found in all four sorted-subset donors had higher generation probabilities. Sampling was restricted to blood, and TCR repertoires in tissue are likely to differ from TCR repertoires in blood. Naive subsets generally had larger estimated clonotype richness than memory subsets did. The genetic and exposure-history diversity represented was limited by the small number of donors.

CDR1 MDHEN and CDR2 SYDVKM are derived from the germline V gene. The CDR3 contains 14 residues, cysteine and phenylalanine counted. Just CDR3 DNA is preserved here, 42 bases in frame from base 1. Trimming leaves V shorter by 6 bases and J shorter by 7 bases, with the junction holding 8 bases beyond the gene matches. Comments on this clone: Its antigen remains unidentified. No qualities accompany the bases; no much larger clone lies one base away.

The donors were healthy, HIV-negative adults with no recently reported acute infections or vaccinations. All donors were Caucasian adults living in Nashville, Tennessee, USA. Magnetic negative selection was used to enrich CD4+ T cells, after which naive cells were positively selected on CD45RA and the negative fraction became the memory subset. After blood collection by leukapheresis, PBMCs were isolated using Ficoll-Histopaque density gradient centrifugation and then cryopreserved in the vapor phase of liquid nitrogen. Analytical flow cytometry was used to check the purity and quantity of every magnetically sorted T cell population. Genomic DNA was isolated from every sorted fraction and measured by UV absorbance on a Nanodrop 2000c. Using the deep immunoSEQ assay, TCR CDR3 regions were amplified from genomic DNA by multiplex PCR. Extracted genomic DNA from each cell subset was spread evenly across all wells of several immunoSEQ 96-well plates, with each plate serving as a replicate. Each replicate PCR for sorted subsets received around 200 ng genomic DNA, equal to roughly 29,000 T cell genomes. Purified libraries were quantified with a Qubit 3.0 fluorometer, sized on a Bioanalyzer 2100, and re-quantified with the KAPA Library Quantification kit. Every immunoSEQ 96-well plate was sequenced on a dedicated single-read 150-cycle Illumina NextSeq 550 flow cell. Per the source publication's procedure: Because the immunoSEQ output included only junctional sequences and no quality scores, the filtering could not be the same as the filtering used for full-length reads. Sequences were annotated with PyIR, a Python wrapper for IgBLAST v1.9, and V/J genes and CDR3 were assigned using IMGT germline references. Reads were filtered out if the reads had weak V/J assignments (E-value above 1e-6), no CDR3, stop codons, out-of-frame junctions, or ambiguous translated residues. V3J clonotypes were defined by identical inferred V gene, J gene, and CDR3 amino acid sequence. Percentage overlap between repertoires was calculated by dividing the number of shared unique clonotypes by the size of the smaller repertoire. Three approaches were used to assess repertoire richness: RTK rarefaction, the Chao1 estimator, and Recon v2.1 estimates of unobserved clonotypes. For all TCRbeta clonotypes obtained by the gDNA method from a few donors, generation probabilities were computed with OLGA. In TCRdb, the immuneACCESS table is reduced to in-frame sequences with V and J assigned. These tables do not hold every clone; where another copy was compared, an unresolved V gene accounts for under half, and the others remain unexplained. V and J calls and clone size are given by that table; D and trimming were obtained from the DNA. The sample table contains about 2.4 million clones; only one count was recorded for over 85% of them. The ten top clones hold roughly 0.36% of the sample.

The TCR originated in a man between 18 and 29 years old in good health. Some clones in this sample may be carry-over from other donors' samples. Rearrangement joined TRBV28 to TRBJ2-1, and 8 bases in between align with TRBD2. The sequenced sample was naive CD4+ T cells from PBMCs. Per the publication, the cell subset or site label means: CD45RA+ positively selected. In nucleotides, the sequence is TGTGCCAGCAGAAGGCCGGGACTAGGGAATGAGCAGTTCTTC. Its protein reads: CASRRPGLGNEQFF.